Below, 11 T cell receptor beta chains from the same sample are listed, as sequenced in a study of identical twins. One entry per CDR3 protein results from TCRdb running MiXCR on the 5' RACE reads. The sample has around 690,000 distinct CDR3 sequences, roughly 20% seen once. In addition, the sample was reused for a study of T cells expressing NK-cell markers.

Specimen: PBMCs. The receptors here all came from a woman under 30 in good health.

In its sample, this clonotype was seen a few times. V usage is TRBV24-1 and J usage is TRBJ2-1; D possibly matches TRBD1 or TRBD2 (5 bases each). The V gene's germline CDR1 is KGHDR and CDR2 SFDVKD. V lost 5 bases and J lost 10, with 11 bases in between. The CDR3 is 12 amino acids. CDR3 DNA sequence: TGTGCCACCAGTGGGCTGGGACCCGAGCAGTTCTTC. This gives the protein CATSGLGPEQFF.

The chain employs TRBV24-1 and TRBJ2-2; TRBD1 or TRBD2 may be the D gene (6 bases each). V shed 5 bases and J shed 9 bases, with 9 bases lying between them. Germline-derived CDR1 and CDR2 are KGHDR and SFDVKD. The CDR3 loop spans 12 amino acids. CDR3 nucleotide sequence: TGTGCCACCAGTGCGGGGGCAAGGGAGCTGTTTTTT. Protein: CATSAGARELFF.

This chain uses TRBV9 with TRBJ2-7; 7 bases are shared with TRBD2. Losses at the gene ends were 0 bases for V and 3 bases for J; bases not matched to a gene: 12. Germline CDR1 reads SGDLS; CDR2 reads YYNGEE. The CDR3 covers 17 residues. The CDR3 sequence: CASSVEERTRDGYEQYF. CDR3 nucleotide sequence: TGTGCCAGCAGCGTAGAAGAACGGACTAGGGATGGCTACGAGCAGTACTTC.

This clonotype turned up a few times. V and J are TRBV10-3 and TRBJ2-7; the match to TRBD2 covers 11 bases. The V gene end was trimmed by 10 bases and the J gene end by 5 bases; junction bases not matched to a gene: 10. The V gene's germline CDR1 is ENHRY and CDR2 SYGVKD. The CDR3 totals 14 residues. CDR3 loop: CATVAGGGKDEQYF. The CDR3 DNA sequence: TGTGCCACCGTAGCGGGAGGGGGGAAGGACGAGCAGTACTTC.

This clonotype was seen many times. The rearrangement links TRBV20-1 to TRBJ2-5, with D perhaps assigned TRBD1 or TRBD2 (6 bases each). Germline CDR1 and CDR2: DFQATT and SNEGSKA (reference sequence). V dropped 6 bases and J dropped 5 bases, with 19 bases sitting between them. This CDR3 is 14 amino acids long. The CDR3 coding sequence is TGCAGTGCCACAAAGGGGGGTGGCGGGGAGACCCAGTACTTC. Translating gives CSATKGGGGETQYF.

This clonotype was seen ten or more times. The chain combines TRBV20-1 with TRBJ2-7; 13 bases match TRBD2. The CDR3 is 16 residues long. Trimming removed 4 bases from V and 5 bases from J; junction bases left unmatched: 11. Germline values: CDR1 DFQATT, CDR2 SNEGSKA (reference sequence). The CDR3 DNA sequence: TGCAGTGCTAAAGTACTAGCGGGAGGGACGCCCCACGAGCAGTACTTC. Amino acids: CSAKVLAGGTPHEQYF.

This clonotype was counted between two and nine times. The V gene is TRBV20-1, the J gene TRBJ2-1; D is uncertain. This CDR3 is built from 13 residues. Germline CDR1 DFQATT, CDR2 SNEGSKA (reference sequence). The CDR3 sequence is CSPSPSSYNEQFF. CDR3 DNA sequence: TGCTCACCCTCTCCGAGCTCCTACAATGAGCAGTTCTTC.

The chain joins TRBV20-1 to TRBJ1-5; TRBD1 might be the D (5 bases). Germline CDR1 DFQATT, CDR2 SNEGSKA (reference sequence). With 3 bases removed from V and 4 bases from J, the gap between germline ends came to 10 bases. The CDR3 has 13 residues. This CDR3 is CSARGTLNQPQHF. DNA for the CDR3: TGCAGTGCTAGGGGGACCTTAAATCAGCCCCAGCATTTT.

In its sample, this clonotype was seen a few times. J is TRBJ2-2 and V is TRBV6-2 or TRBV6-3; TRBD2 aligns across 7 bases. Germline trimming cut 6 bases from V and 5 bases from J; bases unmatched to any gene: 18. The germline V gene has CDR1 MNHEY and CDR2 SVGEGT. The CDR3 consists of 18 residues. CDR3 bases: TGTGCCAGCAGGATCGTGGGGGAGCGGGATAAGGAAACCGGGGAGCTGTTTTTT. As protein: CASRIVGERDKETGELFF.

CDR3: CASSLAPENYEQYF. CDR3 DNA: TGCGCCAGCAGCTTGGCCCCCGAGAACTACGAGCAGTACTTC. This chain links TRBV5-1 with TRBJ2-7; no clear D gene. Germline V gene data show CDR1 as SGHRS and CDR2 as YFSETQ. This CDR3 contains 14 residues. Trimming took 0 bases from V and 3 from J, leaving 10 bases between them.

This clonotype was seen a handful of times. Here the CDR3 reads CASSLTGLAGANEQFF. The CDR3 DNA reads TGTGCCAGCAGCTTGACGGGACTAGCGGGGGCTAATGAGCAGTTCTTC. V and J are TRBV7-3 and TRBJ2-1; 14 bases are shared with TRBD2. This CDR3 has 16 residues. J was trimmed by 7 bases and V by 3 bases; bases with no gene match: 5. Germline CDR1 and CDR2: SGHTA and FQGTGA.